The 30 T cell receptor beta chains presented below share a single source sample, sequenced in a study of T cell repertoires in cytomegalovirus infection. For these receptors, no antigen is known. MiXCR, run by TCRdb on the reads, gives a single entry per CDR3 protein. The table includes around 750,000 distinct CDR3 sequences, approximately 30% detected once. This material consisted of cultured CD8+ T cells from PBMCs, taken from culture after CMV antigen stimulation. The receptors were sampled from a human donor in good health (CMV status not recorded). Some clones in this sample may be carry-over from other donors' samples.

The V call is TRBV27, the J call TRBJ2-2; TRBD2 is a possible D gene (5 bases). This CDR3 comprises 12 residues. The germline V gene encodes CDR1 MNHEY and CDR2 SMNVEV (reference sequence). Trimming took off 4 bases at V and 7 bases at J, with 7 bases between the two ends. The CDR3 coding sequence is TGTGCCAGCAGTTCGGGGTACGGGGAGCTGTTTTTT. It is translated as CASSSGYGELFF.

The genes are TRBV6-5 and TRBJ1-2; D might be TRBD1 (6 bases). Trimming cost V 0 bases and J 1 base, with 15 bases left between them. The CDR3 covers 17 residues. Germline V lookup: CDR1 MNHEY, CDR2 SVGAGI. The CDR3 coding sequence is TGTGCCAGCAGTTACTCGAAAATACAGGGTATTAACTATGGCTACACCTTC. Its protein product is CASSYSKIQGINYGYTF.

The chain recombines TRBV9 with TRBJ1-1; TRBD1 agrees at 10 bases. The V gene's germline CDR1 is SGDLS and CDR2 YYNGEE. The CDR3 runs to 16 residues. With V trimmed by 3 bases and J by 6 bases, 11 bases remained unmatched. As DNA, the CDR3 is TGTGCCAGCAGCGGCCCGGGACAGGGGACGGGGGCTGAAGCTTTCTTT. Amino acids: CASSGPGQGTGAEAFF.

In this sample, this clonotype turned up a few times. V gene TRBV5-5 combines with J gene TRBJ2-1; D perhaps matches TRBD2 (6 bases). V was cut by 7 bases and J by 6 bases, with 11 bases left in between. Germline CDR1 is SGHKS and CDR2 is YYEKEE (reference sequence). This CDR3 has 12 residues. The CDR3 nucleotides read TGTGCCAGCGACCGGGGAGGCAATGAGCAGTTCTTC. Its translation: CASDRGGNEQFF. The full variable domain, rest sourced from reference TRBV5-5 and TRBJ2-1, is DAGVTQSPTHLIKTRGQQVTLRCSPISGHKSVSWYQQVLGQGPQFIFQYYEKEERGRGNFPDRFSARQFPNYSSELNVNALLLGDSALYLCASDRGGNEQFFGPGTRLTVL.

The chain has TRBV12-5 and TRBJ2-1, with 8 bases identical to TRBD1. The V gene end was trimmed by 1 base and the J gene end by 7 bases; junction bases not matched to a gene: 6. The CDR3 is made up of 15 amino acids. Germline V CDR1 and CDR2: LGHNT, FRNRAP. The DNA of the CDR3 is TGTGCTAGTGGTTTGGGACAGGGGTTGGATAATGAGCAGTTCTTC. Its protein product is CASGLGQGLDNEQFF.

As concerns this clonotype: This may be a read error, as it is one base from a much larger clone. The chain links TRBV7-2 to TRBJ1-2; D not resolved. The CDR3 contains 13 residues. The V gene lost 3 bases and the J gene lost 6 bases, with 11 bases spanning the gap. Germline V gives CDR1 SGHTA, CDR2 FQGNSA. The CDR3 coding sequence is TGTGCCAGCAGCTTCGTCGGGAACAATGGCTACACCTTC. This encodes CASSFVGNNGYTF.

This clonotype came up a few times. V and J are TRBV7-6 and TRBJ2-1; perhaps TRBD2 as D (6 bases). Germline CDR1 reads SGHVS; CDR2 reads FNYEAQ. V lost 6 bases to trimming and J lost 9 bases, with 21 bases between them. The CDR3 contains 15 residues. In DNA form, the CDR3 reads TGTGCCAGCAGTTACACTAGCCCCAACATTGGTGAGCAGTTCTTC. Translating gives CASSYTSPNIGEQFF.

J is TRBJ1-1 and V is TRBV6-1; no clear D gene. The CDR3 is made up of 11 amino acids. Trimming pared 4 bases from V and 5 bases from J, leaving 5 bases between. The germline V gene encodes CDR1 MNHNS and CDR2 SASEGT. The CDR3 sequence is CASSALTEAFF. In DNA form, the CDR3 reads TGTGCCAGCAGTGCTTTAACTGAAGCTTTCTTT.

This clonotype occurred once. The chain links TRBV24-1 to TRBJ1-1, with TRBD1 matching over 7 bases. This CDR3 contains 13 residues. Germline V CDR1 and CDR2: KGHDR, SFDVKD. V was pared by 9 bases and J by 2 bases, with 5 bases of the junction left unmatched. In nucleotides, the CDR3 is TGTGCCACCCAGGGGGGAAGAAACACTGAAGCTTTCTTT. Translation gives CATQGGRNTEAFF.

CDR3 sequence (DNA): TGTGCCAGCAGCTTAGGCGACTTTTTGAACACTGAAGCTTTCTTT. Translated, it gives CASSLGDFLNTEAFF. The chain has TRBV9 and TRBJ1-1; D not certain. The CDR3 is made up of 15 amino acids. CDR1 is SGDLS and CDR2 is YYNGEE in the germline V gene. Trimming cost V 4 bases and J 0 bases, with 13 bases left between them.

This clonotype came up a few times. This rearrangement joins TRBV3-1 to TRBJ1-1; unclear D gene. This CDR3 spans 16 amino acids. V lost 0 bases, J lost 6 bases, and 17 bases lay in between. Looked up from germline, CDR1 is LGHDT and CDR2 is YNNKEL (reference sequence). The CDR3 DNA is TGTGCCAGCAGCCAAGAGCGACGCGCGCCTGACGCTGAAGCTTTCTTT. Translating gives CASSQERRAPDAEAFF.

The chain uses TRBV5-8 and TRBJ2-2; the D is unclear. CDR3 length: 15 amino acids. Germline V gives CDR1 SGHTS, CDR2 YDEGEE. V lost 4 bases to trimming and J lost 1 base, with 11 bases between them. CDR3 loop: CASSPEPLNTGELFF. The DNA for the CDR3 is TGTGCCAGCAGCCCGGAACCCCTGAACACCGGGGAGCTGTTTTTT.

This clonotype was picked up many times. CDR3 sequence reads: CASSISSYEQYF. In nucleotides, the CDR3 is TGTGCCAGCAGTATCAGCTCCTACGAGCAGTACTTC. The chain has TRBV6-1 and TRBJ2-7; D unclear. Germline V gene lookup returns CDR1 MNHNS and CDR2 SASEGT. The CDR3 runs 12 residues. V was shortened by 5 bases and J by 0 bases, with 5 bases between the two germline ends.

This chain connects TRBV15 to TRBJ2-1, with TRBD2 identical over 10 bases. The CDR3 length is 14 residues. Germline-derived CDR1 and CDR2 are LNHNV and YYDKDF (reference sequence). The trim removed 5 bases at V and 5 bases at J, leaving 3 bases unmatched. The CDR3 region is CATSEAGGHNEQFF. The CDR3 DNA reads as TGTGCCACCAGCGAAGCGGGGGGGCACAATGAGCAGTTCTTC.

This clonotype was observed a single time. The rearrangement links TRBV7-9 to TRBJ2-2, with 8 bases that match TRBD2. CDR3 length equals 16 residues. The V segment lost 5 bases and the J segment 1 base; nucleotides outside the gene matches: 6. Germline V gene sequence: CDR1 SEHNR, CDR2 FQNEAQ (reference sequence). CDR3: CASSTWRGENTGELFF. The CDR3 DNA reads TGTGCCAGCAGCACTTGGCGGGGGGAGAACACCGGGGAGCTGTTTTTT.

V is TRBV6-6 and J is TRBJ1-1; maybe TRBD1 (6 bases). Per germline, CDR1 MNHNY and CDR2 SVGAGI (reference sequence). Trimming removed 10 bases from V and 4 bases from J, with 16 bases in between. The CDR3 extends over 13 amino acids. CDR3 loop: CAISGGGGTEAFF. In DNA, the CDR3 is TGTGCCATCTCGGGGGGAGGGGGCACTGAAGCTTTCTTT.

The chain couples TRBV5-6 to TRBJ2-1; 10 bases are shared with TRBD1. Germline V gives CDR1 SGHDT, CDR2 YYEEEE. Unmatched junction bases numbered 4, after V lost 0 bases and J lost 7 bases. The CDR3 length is 15 residues. CDR3 protein: CASSLGDRGVNEQFF. CDR3 bases: TGTGCCAGCAGCTTGGGGGACAGGGGTGTAAATGAGCAGTTCTTC.

Comment on this clonotype: This may come from a read error, since a much larger clone is one base off. The genes are TRBV7-2 and TRBJ2-1; D remains unclear. CDR3 length: 12 residues. CDR1 is SGHTA and CDR2 is FQGNSA in the germline V gene. The CDR3 DNA reads TGTGCCAACAGCCCCTCCGGGCCTCTTCAGTTCTTC. It translates to CANSPSGPLQFF.

This clonotype occurred a few times. This chain connects TRBV7-8 to TRBJ2-7; 7 nucleotides line up with TRBD2. V lost 10 bases, J lost 5 bases, and 2 bases stayed unmatched. The CDR3 has 10 amino acids. The germline CDR1 and CDR2 sequences are SGHVS and FQNEAQ. The CDR3 region has the DNA TGTGCCATCCTAGCGGACGAGCAGTACTTC. Translated: CAILADEQYF.

This clonotype has just a few counts. This chain uses TRBV9 with TRBJ2-3; D is undetermined. CDR3 length: 13 residues. Trimming left V 0 bases short and J 9 bases short, with 11 bases between. Germline-derived CDR1 and CDR2 are SGDLS and YYNGEE. The CDR3 bases are TGTGCCAGCAGCGTAGTGGGGTTCCCCACGCAGTATTTT. Translating gives CASSVVGFPTQYF. The full variable domain, rest sourced from reference TRBV9 and TRBJ2-3, is DSGVTQTPKHLITATGQRVTLRCSPRSGDLSVYWYQQSLDQGLQFLIQYYNGEERAKGNILERFSAQQFPDLHSELNLSSLELGDSALYFCASSVVGFPTQYFGPGTRLTVL.

This clonotype was counted at least ten times. The chain recombines TRBV11-2 with TRBJ2-2; 10 bases are shared with TRBD1. Trimming took 3 bases from V and 4 from J; bases not matched to a gene: 5. Germline V CDR1 and CDR2: SGHAT, FQNNGV. The CDR3 runs 16 residues. CDR3 DNA: TGTGCCAGCAGCTTCCCGGGACAGGGGCCCACCGGGGAGCTGTTTTTT. Amino acid sequence: CASSFPGQGPTGELFF.

This clonotype has just a few counts. The chain couples TRBV7-6 to TRBJ2-1, with 9 bases that match TRBD1. CDR3 length: 15 residues. Germline V gene sequence: CDR1 SGHVS, CDR2 FNYEAQ. The V gene end was trimmed by 2 bases and the J gene end by 5 bases; junction bases not matched to a gene: 4. The CDR3 region is CASSLRTGDHNEQFF. In DNA form, the CDR3 reads TGTGCCAGCAGCTTACGGACAGGGGACCACAATGAGCAGTTCTTC.

The sample holds a few counts of this clonotype. The CDR3 DNA reads as TGTGCCAGCAGCCCCTTCGGGCTGGATTCACCCCTCCACTTT. Its protein is CASSPFGLDSPLHF. The chain has TRBV12-3 or TRBV12-4 and TRBJ1-6; D gene ambiguous. This CDR3 comprises 14 residues. V lost 6 bases and J 8 bases, leaving 14 bases between the germline ends.

The chain uses TRBV19 and TRBJ2-5; no definite D call. Per germline, CDR1 LNHDA and CDR2 SQIVND (reference sequence). The CDR3 runs 13 residues. Between the trimmed V and J ends, which lost 2 bases and 2 bases, there was a span of 6 bases. CDR3 protein: CASSIIPQETQYF. CDR3 nucleotides: TGTGCCAGTAGTATAATCCCGCAAGAGACCCAGTACTTC.

V usage is TRBV5-1 and J usage is TRBJ1-5; D possibly corresponds to TRBD1 (6 bases). The CDR3 totals 14 residues. V was cut by 0 bases and J by 6 bases, with 10 bases left in between. The germline CDR1 and CDR2 sequences are SGHRS and YFSETQ. For the CDR3, the DNA is TGCGCCAGCAGCTTGGAACAGGGTAGTCAGCCCCAGCATTTT. Amino acids: CASSLEQGSQPQHF.

This clonotype came up once. V gene TRBV4-2 combines with J gene TRBJ1-6; D unresolved. Germline CDR1 and CDR2: LGHNA and YNFKEQ. The CDR3 contains 14 residues. V gave up 0 bases and J gave up 5 bases, with 5 bases separating them. The CDR3 region is CASSQDGNNSPLHF. As DNA, the CDR3 is TGTGCCAGCAGCCAAGATGGGAATAATTCACCCCTCCACTTT.

The V gene is TRBV11-2, the J gene TRBJ2-3; D gene ambiguous. CDR3 size: 17 residues. V lost 0 bases, J lost 2 bases, and 15 bases lay in between. The germline CDR1 and CDR2 sequences are SGHAT and FQNNGV. CDR3 residues: CASSLDRSEKPTDTQYF. CDR3 DNA sequence: TGTGCCAGCAGCTTAGATCGGAGCGAGAAACCCACAGATACGCAGTATTTT.

The gene calls are TRBV6-1 and TRBJ2-6; D not resolved. Looked up from germline, CDR1 is MNHNS and CDR2 is SASEGT. Trimming left V 6 bases short and J 0 bases short, with 9 bases between. The CDR3 has 15 amino acids. The CDR3 sequence is CASRFLFSGANVLTF. The DNA for the CDR3 is TGTGCCAGCAGATTCCTCTTCTCTGGGGCCAACGTCCTGACTTTC.

This chain links TRBV6-6 with TRBJ1-2; D is possibly TRBD1 (5 bases). The CDR3 consists of 13 residues. Between the trimmed V and J ends, which lost 8 bases and 8 bases, there was a span of 18 bases. CDR1 is MNHNY, CDR2 SVGAGI, per germline (reference sequence). This CDR3 is CASDQGSPEGYTF. The DNA for the CDR3 is TGTGCCAGCGATCAGGGATCCCCAGAGGGCTACACCTTC.

In its sample, this clonotype was seen many times. CDR3 in DNA: TGTGCCAGCAGCATATTCAGGGATCAGCCCCAGCATTTT. This sequence encodes CASSIFRDQPQHF. The chain has TRBV7-2 and TRBJ1-5; tentatively, D is TRBD1 (5 bases). There are 13 residues in the CDR3. Per the germline V gene, CDR1 is SGHTA and CDR2 is FQGNSA. V gave up 5 bases and J gave up 5 bases, with 10 bases separating them.